This T cell receptor beta chain was found in a study of blood T cells in healthy people across ages. Study observations and caveats: Getting older went along with TCR beta diversity per million T cells dropping roughly linearly. Unknown CMV status may confound age-related changes in expanded clones.

A note on this clonotype: Antigen specificity is unknown.

The germline CDR1 and CDR2 sequences are LGHDT and YNNKEL (reference sequence). This CDR3 region has 15 residues. Trimming removed 3 bases from V and 0 bases from J; junction bases left unmatched: 2. For the second PCR, which ran for roughly 6 to 12 cycles, a sample-barcoded 5' primer and a J-beta primer mix were used. Researchers report that each sample yielded at least 2.5 million CDR3-containing paired-end reads. TCRdb analysed the 5' RACE reads with MiXCR anew, one entry per CDR3 protein. The sample carries roughly 1.5 million distinct CDR3 sequences, roughly two fifths recorded once. Sequencing was carried out using blood. The J gene is TRBJ1-5, the V gene TRBV3-1, with 7 bases matching TRBD1. The TCR comes from a woman younger than 35 in good health. CDR3 coding DNA: TGTGCCAGCAGCCATGGGACAGTTAGCAATCAGCCCCAGCATTTT. Translated: CASSHGTVSNQPQHF.